The present entry profiles one T cell receptor (beta chain) with its context. Its antigen is as yet unknown. Clones were read by immunoSEQ multiplex PCR, and TCRdb kept only the in-frame ones, dropping some. Found here are 5,600 or so clones, around 69% of them singletons; the top ten hold less than 35%. This sample was taken from a study of T cell repertoires in ileal Crohn's disease. Germline lookup yields CDR1 SGDLS and CDR2 YYNGEE. V was clipped by 3 bases and J by 0 bases; unmatched bases: 8. The CDR3 has 18 amino acids. Regarding time point: neoterminal ileum biopsy at postoperative endoscopy, about 6 months after surgery. Overall study results and limits: The median delay to postoperative endoscopy was approximately seven months.

This TCR came from an adult with Crohn's disease. V usage is TRBV9 and J usage is TRBJ2-6, with 8 nucleotides matching TRBD1. The sample comprised ileal tissue. The CDR3 reads CASSAMTGESSGANVLTF. CDR3 DNA sequence: TGTGCCAGCAGCGCCATGACAGGGGAGAGCTCTGGGGCCAACGTCCTGACTTTC.